This TCR beta chain was documented in a study of blood T cell repertoires in COVID-19 (dated by TCRdb to between 2020 and 2021). The study in broad terms: Collaborator samples came from the United States, Italy and Spain and covered acute and convalescent phases of COVID-19. The prospective study material was composed of cDNA or gDNA derived from T cells, B-cell-depleted T cells, or PBMCs. Deeply sampled blood TCRbeta repertoires from subjects exposed to, actively infected with, or recovered from COVID-19 were included in the dataset. The repertoires were released in a freely available public database intended as a resource for research on the immune response to SARS-CoV-2. Samples were obtained from the ongoing ImmuneRACE study (first 160 participants) and from some 1,200 subjects provided by 6 global collaborators. A de-identified subject ID, COVID-19 status, age in years and sex were almost always included in the sample metadata. Where available, HLA class I and class II types were obtained from metadata supplied by the sample provider rather than from assay-based typing. Points the paper makes about the study in general: The amount of clinical and demographic metadata varied by source and participant and was provided uncurated.

TCRbeta CDR3 regions were amplified from genomic DNA using the immunoSEQ Assay, a bias-controlled multiplex PCR. As for how the authors treated the data: Within the assay, amplification of reference gene primers was used to estimate how many nucleated cells each sample contained. To quantify the absolute abundance of each unique TCRbeta CDR3 rearrangement, sequence reads were collapsed and filtered. For each sample, productive Simpson clonality was calculated as the square root of Simpson's diversity index across productive rearrangements. TCRdb holds this immuneACCESS table with in-frame rearrangements only. Some clones are missing; in checked studies, unresolved V genes explain under half, and the rest has no known cause. V and J calls and clone size come straight from that table; D and trimming were deduced from the DNA. In this sample the table shows some 300,000 clones, around 90% of which occur a single time. The ten largest clonotypes hold approximately 2.2% of the sample.

Collaborating institutions collected whole blood in K2EDTA tubes following their own protocols. Collaborator samples were shipped for TCRbeta analysis as frozen whole blood, isolated PBMCs, or DNA extracted from either sample type. Comments on this clone: Its antigen has not been determined. The input lacks base qualities; no much larger clone sits a single base away.

V lost 5 bases and J lost 9 bases; the stretch between them is 11 bases long. Sequences SEHNR (CDR1) and FQNEAQ (CDR2) are obtained from the germline V gene (reference sequence). The CDR3 spans 13 residues, from the cysteine through the phenylalanine. Of all the DNA, just the CDR3 is kept, 39 bases in frame from base 1. This clonotype originated in a man between 18 and 35 years old with active or convalescent COVID-19. The sequencing input was peripheral blood. The chain is assembled from TRBV7-9 and TRBJ1-6; the D gene cannot be named for sure. The DNA sequence is as follows: TGTGCCAGCAGCCAGGATGGAATTTCACCCCTCCACTTT. Its translation is CASSQDGISPLHF.